One T cell receptor beta chain is described in this entry. In the original processing: Nucleated cell number was recorded as an estimate derived from reference gene primer amplification. Assay: immunoSEQ multiplex PCR; the TCRdb copy retains only in-frame clones and omits some. Clone size and V and J calls were adopted from that table, with D and trimming inferred from the DNA. The sample lists around 310,000 clones; over 85% were seen once. The data were taken from a study of blood T cell repertoires in COVID-19. On the study more broadly: PBMCs, B-cell-depleted T cells, or T cells were the source of the cDNA or gDNA that made up the material.

Germline CDR1 is GTSNPN and CDR2 is SVGIG (reference sequence). V shed 7 bases, J shed 2 bases, and the junction held 9 bases outside the gene matches. The CDR3 runs 14 residues. V and J are TRBV30 and TRBJ2-3, with TRBD2 matching over 7 bases. The sample comprised PBMCs or T cells enriched from blood (not recorded which). The TCR comes from a woman between 25 and 40 years old who had recovered from COVID-19. This chain's CDR3 is CAYPKAGNTDTQYF. In DNA, the CDR3 is TGTGCCTACCCCAAAGCGGGAAACACAGATACGCAGTATTTT.